Described below is a single T cell receptor (beta chain) sequence and its context. The antigen is undetermined. V was cut by 1 base and J by 3 bases, with 10 bases left in between. Germline CDR1 MDHEN, CDR2 SYDVKM. The CDR3 has 15 amino acids. This record belongs to a study of T cells after yellow fever vaccination. TCRdb fed the 5' RACE reads into MiXCR, producing one record per CDR3 protein. The table records some 350,000 distinct CDR3 sequences, roughly 4% of them present only once. Broader study findings: Most clones from primary vaccination were detected again post-booster (about 96% CD4, about 85% CD8).

The sequence derives from a man aged 18 to 29 who received the YFV17D yellow fever vaccine. Source: PBMCs, taken 5 days after the yellow fever booster vaccination. This chain connects TRBV28 to TRBJ1-5; D not certain. This CDR3 reads CASSLYSAANQPQHF. CDR3 nucleotide sequence: TGTGCCAGCAGTTTATACAGTGCGGCCAATCAGCCCCAGCATTTT. The full variable domain, in which reference TRBV28 and TRBJ1-5 provide the parts outside the CDR3, is DVKVTQSSRYLVKRTGEKVFLECVQDMDHENMFWYRQDPGLGLRLIYFSYDVKMKEKGDIPEGYSVSREKKERFSLILESASTNQTSMYLCASSLYSAANQPQHFGDGTRLSIL.